These 24 T cell receptor beta chains were all obtained from the same sample, sequenced in a study of cytomegalovirus exposure and HLA in healthy donors. The data were produced by immunoSEQ multiplex PCR, yet TCRdb's version contains in-frame clones alone and is incomplete. The sample holds over 85,000 clones; over 85% are singletons and the top ten take roughly 0.82%. The material sequenced was PBMCs. These receptors were taken from a young woman in good health and CMV-seronegative.

This clone appeared a few times. The genes are TRBV11-2 and TRBJ1-2; 8 positions agree with TRBD1. The CDR3 sequence is 13 residues long. The J segment lost 3 bases and the V segment lost 5 bases, leaving 2 bases of the junction unmatched. Germline CDR1 reads SGHAT; CDR2 reads FQNNGV. The chain's CDR3 is CASSPGQDYGYTF. Here the CDR3 DNA reads TGTGCCAGCAGCCCGGGACAGGACTATGGCTACACCTTC.

In its sample, this clone was seen once. This chain connects TRBV5-1 to TRBJ2-7, with 9 bases aligning to TRBD2. Germline CDR1 and CDR2: SGHRS and YFSETQ. J gave up 3 bases and V 4 bases, and 8 bases lay outside the gene matches. This CDR3 comprises 15 residues. The CDR3 coding sequence is TGCGCCAGCAGCAGGACTAGCGAGCGGGTCTACGAGCAGTACTTC. Its translation: CASSRTSERVYEQYF.

This chain links TRBV7-3 with TRBJ1-2; D is uncertain. Germline V gives CDR1 SGHTA, CDR2 FQGTGA. Trimming removed 5 bases from V and 1 base from J, with 8 bases in between. This CDR3 is built from 13 residues. The CDR3 DNA follows: TGTGCCAGCAGCCCCGACAATAACTATGGCTACACCTTC. Residues: CASSPDNNYGYTF.

The chain recombines TRBV5-1 with TRBJ2-5, with 11 positions matching TRBD2. CDR1 is SGHRS and CDR2 is YFSETQ in the germline V gene. The CDR3 has 16 amino acids. The J segment lost 1 base and the V segment lost 6 bases, leaving 8 bases of the junction unmatched. The CDR3 nucleotides are TGCGCCAGCAATCGGGGGACTAGCGGTTTCCAAGAGACCCAGTACTTC. Translated: CASNRGTSGFQETQYF.

The chain has TRBV15 and TRBJ2-2; D unclear. The germline V and J ends were trimmed by 3 bases and 1 base, with 9 bases remaining between them. The CDR3 spans 15 residues. Germline V CDR1 and CDR2: LNHNV, YYDKDF (reference sequence). The DNA for the CDR3 is TGTGCCACCAGCAGCAATCCGGGGAACACCGGGGAGCTGTTTTTT. Translation gives CATSSNPGNTGELFF.

This chain uses TRBV12-5 with TRBJ2-3; TRBD1 matches 9 bases. Trimming took 2 bases from V and 3 from J; bases not matched to a gene: 6. The CDR3 is 16 amino acids. CDR1 and CDR2 from the germline V gene are LGHNT and FRNRAP. CDR3 nucleotides: TGTGCTAGTGGTTTGTCGCCGACAGGGGGAACAGATACGCAGTATTTT. Its protein product is CASGLSPTGGTDTQYF.

The V call is TRBV29-1, the J call TRBJ1-6, with 9 bases lining up with TRBD1. CDR3 length: 13 residues. V was pared by 5 bases and J by 6 bases, with 2 bases of the junction left unmatched. Germline V gene data show CDR1 as SQVTM and CDR2 as ANQGSEA. The CDR3 nucleotides read TGCAGCGTTAAGGGACAGGGTAATTCACCCCTCCACTTT. As protein: CSVKGQGNSPLHF.

The table lists this clone with a count of one. The rearrangement uses TRBV9 and TRBJ2-1; TRBD2 agrees at 12 bases. Germline V CDR1 and CDR2: SGDLS, YYNGEE. Trimming at V came to 0 bases and at J to 5 bases, leaving 9 bases not matched to a gene. The CDR3 spans 18 residues. CDR3 in amino acids: CASSVGLAGGLRHNEQFF. The CDR3 DNA reads TGTGCCAGCAGCGTAGGTCTAGCGGGGGGGCTCCGCCACAATGAGCAGTTCTTC.

This sequence joins TRBV6-5 and TRBJ1-4; D is unclear. V was clipped by 1 base and J by 8 bases, with 11 bases between them. CDR3 length: 14 amino acids. Germline CDR1 and CDR2: MNHEY and SVGAGI. DNA for the CDR3: TGTGCCAGCAGTTACTTGGCGGGAGTGGAAAAACTGTTTTTT. Amino acid sequence: CASSYLAGVEKLFF.

V is TRBV6-6 and J is TRBJ1-4, with TRBD1 as a possible D gene (5 bases). The CDR3 runs to 14 residues. V was clipped by 2 bases and J by 8 bases, with 12 bases between them. Germline lookup yields CDR1 MNHNY and CDR2 SVGAGI (reference sequence). CDR3 sequence: CASSYGTGREKLFF. The CDR3 region has the DNA TGTGCCAGCAGTTACGGAACAGGCCGAGAAAAACTGTTTTTT.

The rearrangement uses TRBV9 and TRBJ2-7, with 9 nucleotides matching TRBD1. The CDR3 is 14 residues long. CDR1 and CDR2 from the germline V gene are SGDLS and YYNGEE. The V and J ends lost 3 bases and 3 bases, in that order; junction bases with no gene match: 4. The CDR3 DNA follows: TGTGCCAGCAGCGCGCCGGGACAGGGCTACGAGCAGTACTTC. Translation gives CASSAPGQGYEQYF.

A remark on this clone: A read error may account for a junction end that differs from germline. This chain links TRBV7-7 with TRBJ2-5, with D uncertain. The CDR3 length is 13 residues. Looked up from germline, CDR1 is SSHAT and CDR2 is FNYEAQ (reference sequence). CDR3 loop: CASSSPGQETQYF. The CDR3 DNA reads as TGTGCTAGCAGCTCCCCCGGCCAAGAGACCCAGTACTTC.

The chain has TRBV6-1 and TRBJ1-3, with no clear D. Germline-derived CDR1 and CDR2 are MNHNS and SASEGT. There are 14 residues in the CDR3. Deletions cut 7 bases from V and 3 bases from J, with 13 bases between. The CDR3 DNA reads as TGTGCCAGCATTCCCGGTGGAGGTGGAAACACCATATATTTT. This translates into CASIPGGGGNTIYF.

This rearrangement joins TRBV11-2 to TRBJ1-3, with a possible D match to TRBD1 (6 bases). Trimming took off 2 bases at V and 2 bases at J, with 13 bases between the two ends. The CDR3 runs to 16 residues. CDR1 and CDR2 from the germline V gene are SGHAT and FQNNGV. CDR3 DNA: TGTGCCAGCAGCTTATACAGGGAAGAGGCTGGAAACACCATATATTTT. Protein: CASSLYREEAGNTIYF.

The V and J genes are TRBV5-4 and TRBJ1-1; 8 nucleotides match TRBD1. In germline, CDR1 is SGHNT, CDR2 YYREEE (reference sequence). CDR3 length equals 15 residues. With V trimmed by 5 bases and J by 1 base, 7 bases remained unmatched. The CDR3 DNA reads TGTGCCAGCAGAACCCAGGGGGCCGGGAACACTGAAGCTTTCTTT. Its protein product is CASRTQGAGNTEAFF.

The chain links TRBV9 to TRBJ2-1; TRBD2 agrees at 12 bases. This CDR3 is 15 amino acids long. Trimming at V came to 4 bases and at J to 3 bases, leaving 2 bases not matched to a gene. Germline V gives CDR1 SGDLS, CDR2 YYNGEE. The CDR3 protein is CASSMTSGGYNEQFF. The CDR3 DNA reads TGTGCCAGCAGCATGACTAGCGGGGGCTACAATGAGCAGTTCTTC.

The chain employs TRBV9 and TRBJ2-3; 7 bases agree with TRBD2. This CDR3 has 16 residues. Germline values: CDR1 SGDLS, CDR2 YYNGEE. The ends lost 3 bases at V and 5 bases at J; junction bases unmatched: 12. The CDR3: CASSGRTSPEGDTQYF. The CDR3 DNA follows: TGTGCCAGCAGCGGACGGACTAGTCCGGAAGGAGATACGCAGTATTTT.

V gene TRBV7-2 combines with J gene TRBJ1-2, with 8 bases that match TRBD1. The V gene end was trimmed by 5 bases and the J gene end by 7 bases; junction bases not matched to a gene: 6. This CDR3 has 13 residues. CDR1 SGHTA and CDR2 FQGNSA come from the germline V gene. CDR3 coding DNA: TGTGCCAGCAGCCAAGACAGGGGCGGTGGCTACACCTTC. Its protein is CASSQDRGGGYTF.

V usage is TRBV5-1 and J usage is TRBJ2-7; 9 bases map to TRBD2. The CDR3 is made up of 15 amino acids. Trimming removed 5 bases from V and 0 bases from J; junction bases left unmatched: 6. Germline V gene lookup returns CDR1 SGHRS and CDR2 YFSETQ. The CDR3 region is CASRTGTSISYEQYF. The CDR3 DNA reads TGCGCCAGCAGAACCGGGACTAGCATCTCCTACGAGCAGTACTTC.

This sequence joins TRBV5-4 and TRBJ2-3; possible D gene TRBD2, 6 bases. Germline V gives CDR1 SGHNT, CDR2 YYREEE (reference sequence). V was pared by 1 base and J by 3 bases, with 12 bases between. This CDR3 spans 15 amino acids. DNA of the CDR3: TGTGCCAGCAGCTTGTCGGCGGGACGAACAGATACGCAGTATTTT. Protein product: CASSLSAGRTDTQYF.

The rearrangement joins TRBV7-2 to TRBJ2-7; 9 bases map to TRBD2. Germline-derived CDR1 and CDR2 are SGHTA and FQGNSA. This CDR3 has 14 amino acids. V lost 4 bases and J lost 3; bases outside the gene matches: 4. CDR3: CASSSTSGFYEQYF. The CDR3 DNA reads TGTGCCAGCAGCTCGACTAGCGGATTCTACGAGCAGTACTTC.

The chain recombines TRBV27 with TRBJ2-5; D is undetermined. Trimming shortened V by 4 bases and J by 2 bases, and 2 bases separated the two germline ends. Germline lookup yields CDR1 MNHEY and CDR2 SMNVEV (reference sequence). This CDR3 region has 11 residues. The DNA of the CDR3 is TGTGCCAGCAGTTCACAAGAGACCCAGTACTTC. Its translation is CASSSQETQYF.

The chain employs TRBV7-6 and TRBJ1-3; D is perhaps TRBD1 (6 bases). This CDR3 comprises 15 residues. V lost 1 base, J lost 4 bases, and 11 bases lay in between. Germline assignment: CDR1 SGHVS and CDR2 FNYEAQ. The CDR3 bases are TGTGCCAGCAGCTTAGGGCCAGGGGAGGGAAACACCATATATTTT. Amino acid sequence: CASSLGPGEGNTIYF. Using reference TRBV7-6 and TRBJ1-3 for the parts outside the CDR3, the full variable domain is GAGVSQSPRYKVTKRGQDVALRCDPISGHVSLYWYRQALGQGPEFLTYFNYEAQQDKSGLPNDRFSAERPEGSISTLTIQRTEQRDSAMYRCASSLGPGEGNTIYFGEGSWLTVV.

J is TRBJ1-1 and V is TRBV19; D remains ambiguous. Germline assignment: CDR1 LNHDA and CDR2 SQIVND (reference sequence). The CDR3 length is 14 residues. V was clipped by 2 bases and J by 11 bases, with 18 bases between them. The CDR3 loop reads CASSINGLMVTAFF. CDR3 nucleotides: TGTGCCAGTAGTATAAACGGACTAATGGTGACGGCTTTCTTT.